Presented here are 20 T cell receptor beta chains from one specimen sequenced in a study of blood T cell repertoires in COVID-19. The data were produced by immunoSEQ multiplex PCR, yet TCRdb's version contains in-frame clones alone and is incomplete. Among under 75,000 clones listed, around 67% were seen once. Sequencing used peripheral blood. The receptors were gathered from a man in his fifties or sixties with acute or convalescent COVID-19.

The chain uses TRBV27 and TRBJ2-6; D remains ambiguous. The CDR3 has 18 residues. Trimming shortened V by 1 base and J by 0 bases, and 13 bases separated the two germline ends. The V gene's germline CDR1 is MNHEY and CDR2 SMNVEV (reference sequence). The DNA for the CDR3 is TGTGCCAGCAGTTTATTGTGGCAGGTGAGCTCTGGGGCCAACGTCCTGACTTTC. Its translation is CASSLLWQVSSGANVLTF.

The chain recombines TRBV11-3 with TRBJ2-7; D gene unclear. The CDR3 extends over 13 amino acids. Looked up from germline, CDR1 is SGHNT and CDR2 is YENEEA. V was shortened by 1 base and J by 4 bases, with 8 bases between the two germline ends. CDR3 residues: CASSLGVRYEQYF. The CDR3 nucleotides are TGTGCCAGCAGCTTAGGCGTAAGATACGAGCAGTACTTC.

This clone has a count of ten or more. The rearrangement uses TRBV12-5 and TRBJ1-5; D unclear. Trimming pared 0 bases from V and 0 bases from J, leaving 15 bases between. CDR1 and CDR2 (germline): LGHNT, FRNRAP. There are 18 residues in the CDR3. CDR3 sequence (DNA): TGTGCTAGTGGTTTGGTACTGGAGGGCCTGTATAGCAATCAGCCCCAGCATTTT. Its translation: CASGLVLEGLYSNQPQHF.

The CDR3 sequence is CASSLPRTQETQYF. The CDR3 DNA sequence: TGTGCCAGCAGCTTACCGCGGACTCAAGAGACCCAGTACTTC. The J gene is TRBJ2-5, the V gene TRBV11-1, with D perhaps TRBD2 (5 bases). Germline values: CDR1 SGHAT, CDR2 FQDESV (reference sequence). V lost 2 bases and J 2 bases, leaving 9 bases between the germline ends. CDR3 length equals 14 residues.

The chain employs TRBV12-2 and TRBJ2-7; the table assigns TRBD1, which was not confirmed against the DNA. TRBV12-2 is recorded as a pseudogene. The CDR3 is 16 residues long. CDR3 loop: CASRPARVTVPHEQYV. The CDR3 DNA follows: TGTGCAAGTCGCCCCGCCAGGGTAACGGTTCCCCACGAGCAGTACGTC.

The V call is TRBV9, the J call TRBJ2-5; tentatively, D is TRBD1 (6 bases). The CDR3 loop spans 15 amino acids. V was cut by 0 bases and J by 3 bases, with 12 bases left in between. Germline lookup yields CDR1 SGDLS and CDR2 YYNGEE. The CDR3: CASSVVGAVEETQYF. DNA for the CDR3: TGTGCCAGCAGCGTAGTGGGGGCAGTTGAAGAGACCCAGTACTTC.

This clone was seen more than once but under ten times. The chain uses TRBV4-1 and TRBJ1-4; TRBD1 matches 7 bases. Germline CDR1 is MGHRA and CDR2 is YSYEKL. V dropped 3 bases and J dropped 3; count of bases not matched to a gene: 4. The CDR3 totals 15 residues. CDR3 sequence (DNA): TGCGCCAGCAGCCAGGAGGACAGGCCTAATGAAAAACTGTTTTTT. The encoded protein is CASSQEDRPNEKLFF.

This chain uses TRBV4-1 with TRBJ2-3, with D perhaps matching TRBD2 (5 bases). With 3 bases removed from V and 0 bases from J, the gap between germline ends came to 13 bases. CDR3 size: 16 residues. CDR1 MGHRA and CDR2 YSYEKL come from the germline V gene. The DNA for the CDR3 is TGCGCCAGCAGCCATTGGAGGAAAACTAGCACAGATACGCAGTATTTT. Translating it yields CASSHWRKTSTDTQYF.

The chain carries TRBV10-1 and TRBJ2-3; 7 bases are a match to TRBD2. The V segment lost 0 bases and the J segment 5 bases; nucleotides outside the gene matches: 2. This CDR3 is 14 amino acids long. Germline CDR1 is WNHNN and CDR2 is SYGVQD (reference sequence). CDR3 protein: CASSESGTKDTQYF. The CDR3, as DNA: TGCGCCAGCAGTGAGTCAGGGACTAAAGATACGCAGTATTTT.

This chain joins TRBV6-5 and TRBJ1-2; D is undetermined. CDR1 is MNHEY, CDR2 SVGAGI, per germline. The CDR3 is made up of 13 amino acids. Trimming took off 6 bases at V and 0 bases at J, with 8 bases between the two ends. The CDR3 nucleotides read TGTGCCAGCAGAGTAACAGCTAACTATGGCTACACCTTC. Translating gives CASRVTANYGYTF.

The rearrangement joins TRBV2 to TRBJ2-1; 9 nucleotides align to TRBD1. J lost 8 bases, V lost 11 bases, and 10 bases had no gene match. This CDR3 contains 13 residues. Germline V gene data show CDR1 as SNHLY and CDR2 as FYNNEI. CDR3 DNA: TGTGCCGAGACGGGACAGGGTGGTGATGAGCAGTTCTTC. Residues: CAETGQGGDEQFF.

The CDR3 DNA reads TGTGCCAGCAGTGACCATAACAGGGCACCTGAAGCTTTCTTT. Its translation is CASSDHNRAPEAFF. This rearrangement joins TRBV6-1 to TRBJ1-1, with D possibly matching TRBD1 (6 bases). Trimming cost V 3 bases and J 6 bases, with 14 bases left between them. CDR1 and CDR2 from the germline V gene are MNHNS and SASEGT. The CDR3 runs 14 residues.

About this clone itself: This same CDR3 is encoded by further DNA sequences in the sample. The chain has TRBV10-2 and TRBJ2-5; the D is unclear. This CDR3 comprises 11 residues. V lost 7 bases, J lost 4 bases, and 7 bases lay in between. The germline CDR1 and CDR2 sequences are WSHSY and SAAADI. CDR3 nucleotides: TGCGCCAGCACCCCCGGAGAGACCCAGTACTTC. Encoded protein: CASTPGETQYF.

The sample holds one count of this clone. The genes are TRBV11-3 and TRBJ2-1; 10 bases align to TRBD1. Trimming took 4 bases from V and 8 from J; bases not matched to a gene: 11. The CDR3 spans 16 residues. Germline CDR1 SGHNT, CDR2 YENEEA. CDR3 coding DNA: TGTGCCAGCAGCTCCCTCCCGGGACAGGGGAGGCATGAGCAGTTCTTC. As protein: CASSSLPGQGRHEQFF.

The rearrangement links TRBV27 to TRBJ2-1; D not resolved. This CDR3 region has 12 residues. Deletions cut 6 bases from V and 9 bases from J, with 12 bases between. Germline values: CDR1 MNHEY, CDR2 SMNVEV (reference sequence). CDR3 in DNA: TGTGCCAGCAGCCCCTCCGGCGGTGAGCAGTTCTTC. This sequence encodes CASSPSGGEQFF.

The chain employs TRBV7-3 and TRBJ2-3, with TRBD1 identical over 11 bases. This CDR3 has 20 residues. Trimming took 5 bases from V and 1 from J; bases not matched to a gene: 17. The V gene's germline CDR1 is SGHTA and CDR2 FQGTGA. The CDR3 loop is CASSGGMGLGQGGGTDTQYF. The CDR3 nucleotides read TGTGCCAGCAGCGGAGGAATGGGCCTGGGACAGGGGGGCGGCACAGATACGCAGTATTTT. The full variable domain, in which reference TRBV7-3 and TRBJ2-3 provide the parts outside the CDR3, is GAGVSQTPSNKVTEKGKYVELRCDPISGHTALYWYRQSLGQGPEFLIYFQGTGAADDSGLPNDRFFAVRPEGSVSTLKIQRTERGDSAVYLCASSGGMGLGQGGGTDTQYFGPGTRLTVL.

This clone was found a few times. The CDR3 region has the DNA TGTGCCAGCAGCCCGGGACTAGCGGTAAACAATGAGCAGTTCTTC. It yields the protein CASSPGLAVNNEQFF. J is TRBJ2-1 and V is TRBV5-4, with 11 bases lining up with TRBD2. CDR3 length: 15 residues. V lost 4 bases and J lost 5; bases outside the gene matches: 5. Germline CDR1 is SGHNT and CDR2 is YYREEE (reference sequence).

In this sample, this clone turned up a few times. This chain links TRBV28 with TRBJ1-4; tentatively, D is TRBD1 (5 bases). V shed 2 bases and J shed 3 bases, with 10 bases lying between them. Germline CDR1 is MDHEN and CDR2 is SYDVKM. The CDR3 contains 15 residues. CDR3 protein: CASSLRGGANEKLFF. DNA for the CDR3: TGTGCCAGCAGTTTACGTGGGGGGGCTAATGAAAAACTGTTTTTT.

This clone was counted a single time. The genes are TRBV5-4 and TRBJ2-5, with D unclear. The CDR3 is 15 residues long. From germline, CDR1 is SGHNT and CDR2 YYREEE (reference sequence). V lost 0 bases to trimming and J lost 1 base, with 10 bases between them. CDR3 nucleotides: TGTGCCAGCAGCTTGGTTACGGGTGCCCAAGAGACCCAGTACTTC. Protein product: CASSLVTGAQETQYF.

The chain couples TRBV7-2 to TRBJ1-5; 8 bases agree with TRBD1. The V gene's germline CDR1 is SGHTA and CDR2 FQGNSA. The V gene end was trimmed by 5 bases and the J gene end by 4 bases; junction bases not matched to a gene: 4. The CDR3 loop spans 14 amino acids. The CDR3 sequence: CASSIDRGNQPQHF. The CDR3 DNA reads TGTGCCAGCAGCATTGACAGGGGTAATCAGCCCCAGCATTTT.